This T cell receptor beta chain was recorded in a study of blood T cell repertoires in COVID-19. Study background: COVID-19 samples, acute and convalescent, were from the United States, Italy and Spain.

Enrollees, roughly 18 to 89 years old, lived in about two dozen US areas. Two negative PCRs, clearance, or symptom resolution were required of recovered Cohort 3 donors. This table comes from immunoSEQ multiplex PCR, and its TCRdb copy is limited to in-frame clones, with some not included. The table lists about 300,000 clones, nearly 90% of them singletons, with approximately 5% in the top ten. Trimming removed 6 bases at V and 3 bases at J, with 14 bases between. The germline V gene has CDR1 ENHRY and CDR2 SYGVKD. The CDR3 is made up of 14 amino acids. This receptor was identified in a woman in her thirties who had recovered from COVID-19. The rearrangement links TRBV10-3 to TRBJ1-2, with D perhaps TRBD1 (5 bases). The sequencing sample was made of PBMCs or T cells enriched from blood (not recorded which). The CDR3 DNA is TGTGCCATCAGGAAGAACGGGGGGGACTATGGCTACACCTTC. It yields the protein CAIRKNGGDYGYTF.